The 11 T cell receptor beta chains in this list originate from one sample, sequenced in a study of blood T cell repertoires in COVID-19. Some clones are missing from TCRdb's copy, which holds only in-frame ones; the method was immunoSEQ multiplex PCR. In the table there are roughly 90,000 clones, approximately 85% of which are singletons. The sequenced sample consisted of peripheral blood. The origin of the receptors is a human donor in a cohort sampled during active COVID-19.

The V call is TRBV10-3, the J call TRBJ2-7; the D gene is possibly TRBD2 (5 bases). V gave up 0 bases and J gave up 2 bases, with 11 bases separating them. Looked up from germline, CDR1 is ENHRY and CDR2 is SYGVKD. The CDR3 is 15 residues long. In nucleotides, the CDR3 is TGTGCCATCAGTGAGTCCATGAGCGGCGCCTACGAGCAGTACTTC. It codes for CAISESMSGAYEQYF.

This rearrangement joins TRBV28 to TRBJ1-2, with D possibly being TRBD1 (5 bases). V was trimmed by 5 bases and J by 6 bases, leaving 22 bases between them. Germline V lookup: CDR1 MDHEN, CDR2 SYDVKM. This CDR3 has 16 amino acids. CDR3 residues: CASSDPRGGEGDGYTF. The CDR3 nucleotides read TGTGCCAGCAGTGACCCCCGCGGGGGGGAAGGGGATGGCTACACCTTC.

The V and J genes are TRBV7-2 and TRBJ1-2; 7 nucleotides align to TRBD1. J was trimmed by 4 bases and V by 5 bases; bases with no gene match: 10. CDR3 length equals 15 residues. The germline CDR1 and CDR2 sequences are SGHTA and FQGNSA. CDR3 coding DNA: TGTGCCAGCAGCCTCCGACAGGGAAGTACCTATGGCTACACCTTC. This codes for CASSLRQGSTYGYTF.

The sample holds one count of this clone. The chain has TRBV6-6 and TRBJ2-7; no clear D gene. CDR1 is MNHNY and CDR2 is SVGAGI in the germline V gene (reference sequence). V was clipped by 2 bases and J by 2 bases, with 10 bases between them. The CDR3 loop spans 14 amino acids. The CDR3 sequence: CASSYAVRPYEQYF. In nucleotides, the CDR3 is TGTGCCAGCAGTTACGCGGTCAGACCCTACGAGCAGTACTTC.

The V call is TRBV6-6, the J call TRBJ2-7, with 7 bases lining up with TRBD1. Germline V gene lookup returns CDR1 MNHNY and CDR2 SVGAGI (reference sequence). The CDR3 is 16 residues long. V gave up 6 bases and J gave up 3 bases; unmatched junction bases: 14. The CDR3 protein is CASSPLFTGTDYEQYF. CDR3 nucleotides: TGTGCCAGCAGCCCCTTATTCACCGGGACAGACTACGAGCAGTACTTC.

This clone was detected once. The chain is built from TRBV10-3 and TRBJ2-1, with TRBD2 identical over 11 bases. V was pared by 6 bases and J by 7 bases, with 5 bases of the junction left unmatched. The germline gives CDR1 ENHRY, CDR2 SYGVKD. This CDR3 comprises 14 residues. The CDR3 sequence: CAISLAGGLNEQFF. CDR3 bases: TGTGCCATCAGCCTAGCGGGGGGTCTAAATGAGCAGTTCTTC.

This clone has just a few counts. The chain joins TRBV19 to TRBJ1-6; D might be TRBD1 (5 bases). Germline lookup yields CDR1 LNHDA and CDR2 SQIVND (reference sequence). There are 13 residues in the CDR3. V was trimmed by 5 bases and J by 9 bases, leaving 11 bases between them. Here the CDR3 DNA reads TGTGCCAGTAGTCTGGGGGGGACTTCACCCCTCCACTTT. It is translated as CASSLGGTSPLHF.

The chain couples TRBV5-4 to TRBJ1-1, with D tentatively TRBD1 (6 bases). The CDR3 has 16 amino acids. Trimming pared 5 bases from V and 4 bases from J, leaving 21 bases between. CDR1 and CDR2 (germline): SGHNT, YYREEE (reference sequence). CDR3 sequence (DNA): TGTGCCAGCAGGGCGAACAGGGAGCAGACGAGCACTGAAGCTTTCTTT. Residues: CASRANREQTSTEAFF.

V and J are TRBV7-6 and TRBJ2-7; 9 bases are shared with TRBD1. The CDR3 length is 15 residues. The J segment lost 2 bases and the V segment lost 1 base, leaving 3 bases of the junction unmatched. The germline CDR1 and CDR2 sequences are SGHVS and FNYEAQ. DNA for the CDR3: TGTGCCAGCAGCTTAGGGGACAGGGACACCTACGAGCAGTACTTC. It encodes CASSLGDRDTYEQYF.

The V call is TRBV7-8, the J call TRBJ2-3, with 8 bases fitting TRBD1. The trim removed 5 bases at V and 1 base at J, leaving 14 bases unmatched. In germline, CDR1 is SGHVS, CDR2 FQNEAQ. The CDR3 is 18 amino acids. This chain's CDR3 is CASSPRGPDRVRTDTQYF. The CDR3 coding sequence is TGTGCCAGCAGCCCACGAGGGCCGGACAGGGTGCGCACAGATACGCAGTATTTT.

The V call is TRBV7-9, the J call TRBJ1-2; 10 nucleotides agree with TRBD1. The CDR3 is made up of 13 amino acids. Per the germline V gene, CDR1 is SEHNR and CDR2 is FQNEAQ (reference sequence). V gave up 5 bases and J gave up 7 bases; unmatched junction bases: 4. The CDR3 reads CASSRTGGGGYTF. The CDR3 DNA is TGTGCCAGCAGCCGGACAGGGGGAGGTGGCTACACCTTC.